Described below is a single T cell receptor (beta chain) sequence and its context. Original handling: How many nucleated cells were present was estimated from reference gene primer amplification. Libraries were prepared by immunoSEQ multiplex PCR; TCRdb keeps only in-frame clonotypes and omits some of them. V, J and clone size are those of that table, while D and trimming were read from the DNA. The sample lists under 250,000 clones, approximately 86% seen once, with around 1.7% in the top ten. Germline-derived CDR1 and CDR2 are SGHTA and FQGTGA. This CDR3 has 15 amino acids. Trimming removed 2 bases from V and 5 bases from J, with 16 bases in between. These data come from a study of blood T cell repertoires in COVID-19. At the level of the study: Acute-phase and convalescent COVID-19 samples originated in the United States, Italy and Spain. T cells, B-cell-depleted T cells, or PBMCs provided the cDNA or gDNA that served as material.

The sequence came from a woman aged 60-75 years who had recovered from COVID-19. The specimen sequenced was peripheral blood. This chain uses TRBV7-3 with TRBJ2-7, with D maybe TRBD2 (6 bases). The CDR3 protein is CASSLDPGGIDEQYF. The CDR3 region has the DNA TGTGCCAGCAGCTTAGACCCCGGGGGAATCGACGAGCAGTACTTC.